The count of the clone carrying this T cell receptor beta chain is one. The data derive from a study of technical replicates of blood from a few donors. The protocol was immunoSEQ multiplex PCR, while the TCRdb copy is restricted to in-frame clones and leaves out a portion. The sample holds under 95,000 clones, about nine tenths seen once. J gave up 6 bases and V 1 base, and 8 bases lay outside the gene matches. The CDR3 runs 15 residues. CDR1 is SEHNR and CDR2 is FQNEAQ in the germline V gene (reference sequence). The clonotype was recovered from a human donor in good health. Some clones in this sample may be carry-over from other donors' samples. The source material was T cells isolated from PBMCs. The chain is built from TRBV7-9 and TRBJ1-1; 7 nucleotides align to TRBD1. CDR3 residues: CASSLVGRGSAEAFF. In DNA, the CDR3 is TGTGCCAGCAGCTTAGTAGGCAGGGGGAGTGCTGAAGCTTTCTTT.